One and the same sample provided the 15 T cell receptor beta chains below, sequenced in a study of blood T cell repertoires in COVID-19. Profiling relied on immunoSEQ multiplex PCR, and the TCRdb table lists in-frame clones only, not all of them. The table shows about 220,000 clones, with approximately 84% occurring only once. The sequenced material came from peripheral blood. The source of these receptors is a man aged 35-49 years with active or convalescent COVID-19.

The chain combines TRBV28 with TRBJ1-6; D is uncertain. Per germline, CDR1 MDHEN and CDR2 SYDVKM. Trimming removed 3 bases from V and 7 bases from J, with 13 bases in between. The CDR3 runs 15 residues. CDR3 sequence reads: CASSLMAETNSPLHF. CDR3 sequence (DNA): TGTGCCAGCAGTTTGATGGCAGAAACCAATTCACCCCTCCACTTT.

The chain employs TRBV7-9 and TRBJ2-1; 11 bases line up with TRBD2. V was pared by 4 bases and J by 5 bases, with 4 bases of the junction left unmatched. The CDR3 runs to 15 residues. The germline V gene has CDR1 SEHNR and CDR2 FQNEAQ (reference sequence). Written as DNA, the CDR3 is TGTGCCAGCAGCTGGGGACTAGCGGACCACAATGAGCAGTTCTTC. Translating gives CASSWGLADHNEQFF.

The sample holds a few counts of this clone. This rearrangement joins TRBV7-2 to TRBJ1-5; tentative D call: TRBD1 (6 bases). V lost 5 bases and J 4 bases, leaving 15 bases between the germline ends. The CDR3 is 15 amino acids. Germline CDR1 is SGHTA and CDR2 is FQGNSA. CDR3 coding DNA: TGTGCCAGCAGCGAGGCCGGGACACAAAATCAGCCCCAGCATTTT. This encodes CASSEAGTQNQPQHF.

V is TRBV7-8 and J is TRBJ2-5; a possible D gene is TRBD1 (6 bases). CDR1 and CDR2 (germline): SGHVS, FQNEAQ. This CDR3 has 14 amino acids. Trimming cost V 8 bases and J 4 bases, with 17 bases left between them. The CDR3, as DNA: TGTGCCAGCTCACAGGGAGTCGCGGGAGAGACCCAGTACTTC. Amino acids: CASSQGVAGETQYF. The full variable domain, in which reference TRBV7-8 and TRBJ2-5 provide the parts outside the CDR3, is GAGVSQSPRYKVAKRGQDVALRCDPISGHVSLFWYQQALGQGPEFLTYFQNEAQLDKSGLPSDRFFAERPEGSVSTLKIQRTQQEDSAVYLCASSQGVAGETQYFGPGTRLLVL.

This chain uses TRBV6-5 with TRBJ1-2; no clear D. Germline-derived CDR1 and CDR2 are MNHEY and SVGAGI. The CDR3 spans 14 residues. V dropped 0 bases and J dropped 6 bases, with 11 bases sitting between them. The CDR3 is CASSYSRVVDGYTF. The CDR3 nucleotides are TGTGCCAGCAGTTACTCGCGGGTAGTAGATGGCTACACCTTC.

The rearrangement joins TRBV5-1 to TRBJ2-7; D remains unclear. In germline, CDR1 is SGHRS, CDR2 YFSETQ. Trimming took 0 bases from V and 2 from J, leaving 6 bases between them. The CDR3 loop spans 13 amino acids. The DNA of the CDR3 is TGCGCCAGCAGCTTGGAACAGACCTACGAGCAGTACTTC. This encodes CASSLEQTYEQYF.

The V gene is TRBV5-1, the J gene TRBJ2-3, with 12 bases that match TRBD1. J was trimmed by 5 bases and V by 0 bases; bases with no gene match: 4. The CDR3 runs to 16 residues. Germline CDR1 SGHRS, CDR2 YFSETQ. The DNA of the CDR3 is TGCGCCAGCAGCTTGGAGGGACAGGGGGCGGTAGATACGCAGTATTTT. Protein sequence: CASSLEGQGAVDTQYF. Full variable domain (rest looked up from reference TRBV5-1 and TRBJ2-3): KAGVTQTPRYLIKTRGQQVTLSCSPISGHRSVSWYQQTPGQGLQFLFEYFSETQRNKGNFPGRFSGRQFSNSRSEMNVSTLELGDSALYLCASSLEGQGAVDTQYFGPGTRLTVL.

The rearrangement uses TRBV28 and TRBJ2-3; D is uncertain. This CDR3 region has 15 residues. Germline V gene sequence: CDR1 MDHEN, CDR2 SYDVKM. Deletions cut 5 bases from V and 3 bases from J, with 15 bases between. The CDR3 DNA follows: TGTGCCAGCAGTGACCGTCGGCTAGTTACAGATACGCAGTATTTT. It yields the protein CASSDRRLVTDTQYF.

The genes are TRBV9 and TRBJ1-6, with a weak D call TRBD1 (6 bases). The germline V gene encodes CDR1 SGDLS and CDR2 YYNGEE. Trimming took off 0 bases at V and 10 bases at J, with 20 bases between the two ends. The CDR3 totals 17 residues. The CDR3 reads CASSVEAYWAGESPLHF. The DNA for the CDR3 is TGTGCCAGCAGCGTAGAAGCGTATTGGGCAGGGGAATCACCCCTCCACTTT.

This chain links TRBV19 with TRBJ1-4; the match to TRBD1 covers 8 bases. This CDR3 is built from 14 residues. CDR1 is LNHDA, CDR2 SQIVND, per germline (reference sequence). V was pared by 9 bases and J by 8 bases, with 11 bases of the junction left unmatched. Written as DNA, the CDR3 is TGTGCCAGCACTTACTACGGACAGGGAGAAAAACTGTTTTTT. It encodes CASTYYGQGEKLFF. The full variable domain, completed using reference TRBV19 and TRBJ1-4, is DGGITQSPKYLFRKEGQNVTLSCEQNLNHDAMYWYRQDPGQGLRLIYYSQIVNDFQKGDIAEGYSVSREKKESFPLTVTSAQKNPTAFYLCASTYYGQGEKLFFGSGTQLSVL.

The gene calls are TRBV24-1 and TRBJ2-2; tentatively, D is TRBD1 (6 bases). The length of the CDR3 is 17 residues. Germline V CDR1 and CDR2: KGHDR, SFDVKD. V shed 5 bases and J shed 1 base, with 16 bases lying between them. The CDR3 here is CATSATRGLWNTGELFF. The CDR3 bases are TGTGCCACCAGTGCCACCAGGGGTTTGTGGAACACCGGGGAGCTGTTTTTT.

The chain couples TRBV4-1 to TRBJ1-2; tentatively, D is TRBD1 (6 bases). The ends were cut back, 0 bases at V and 10 bases at J, with 18 bases in the middle. The V gene's germline CDR1 is MGHRA and CDR2 YSYEKL. This CDR3 spans 15 amino acids. The CDR3 loop is CASSQESGARGAYTF. The CDR3 DNA follows: TGCGCCAGCAGCCAAGAATCTGGGGCCCGGGGGGCCTACACCTTC.

V usage is TRBV6-5 and J usage is TRBJ2-1, with 11 positions matching TRBD2. CDR1 is MNHEY and CDR2 is SVGAGI in the germline V gene. V lost 5 bases, J lost 7 bases, and 7 bases stayed unmatched. The CDR3 runs 15 residues. This CDR3 reads CASSLSGGAGNEQFF. As DNA, the CDR3 is TGTGCCAGCAGTCTTAGCGGGGGGGCCGGGAATGAGCAGTTCTTC.

CDR3 in amino acids: CASSFQAGEYNEQFF. CDR3 bases: TGTGCCAGCAGCTTTCAGGCAGGGGAGTACAATGAGCAGTTCTTC. This chain connects TRBV7-3 to TRBJ2-1; D is perhaps TRBD1 (6 bases). CDR1 and CDR2 from the germline V gene are SGHTA and FQGTGA. Trimming pared 3 bases from V and 4 bases from J, leaving 13 bases between. There are 15 residues in the CDR3.

J is TRBJ1-6 and V is TRBV19; no reliable D call. CDR3 length: 17 residues. Germline V lookup: CDR1 LNHDA, CDR2 SQIVND (reference sequence). Between the trimmed V and J ends, which lost 7 bases and 0 bases, there was a span of 16 bases. DNA of the CDR3: TGTGCCAGTATGGGTGTTGGGAGGAGCTCCTATAATTCACCCCTCCACTTT. This encodes CASMGVGRSSYNSPLHF.